This T cell receptor (beta chain) was captured by sequencing in a study of Ad26.COV2.S vaccination and SARS-CoV-2 variants (TCRdb year 2021). General notes on the study: Donors in the vaccine arm were drawn from COV1001, a phase I-IIa trial of Ad26.COV2.S in healthy adults that was multicentre, randomized, double-blind and placebo-controlled. Ad26.COV2.S was given intramuscularly at 5x10^10 or 1x10^11 viral particles, as a single shot or as two shots 56 days apart. Participants in the trial were split at random into five groups of five each, receiving low-dose or high-dose Ad26.COV2.S once or twice, or else placebo on both occasions. A total of around 32 samples were included in the TCR-sequenced set, comprising roughly 19 Ad26.COV2.S vaccine recipients, 5 placebo recipients and 8 SARS-CoV-2 convalescent individuals. TCRbeta repertoire sequencing served as the tool for gauging how specific and how broad the SARS-CoV-2-reactive T cell receptors were following Ad26.COV2.S vaccination. Investigators remained blinded to trial group allocation during experiments and outcome assessment.

The immunoSEQ Assay was used to sequence TCRbeta CDR3 regions. After extraction, genomic DNA underwent amplification by bias-controlled multiplex PCR, followed by high-throughput sequencing. The paper's processing steps were these. To quantify the absolute abundance of each unique TCRbeta CDR3 region, sequences were collapsed and filtered. T cell fraction was estimated by normalizing TCRbeta template counts to usable DNA, with usable DNA measured through amplification of reference genes found in all nucleated cells. Repertoire TCRs were annotated as SARS-CoV-2-specific when V gene, CDR3 amino acid sequence and J gene were exactly matched to a known reactive TCR set. MIRA supplied the reference SARS-CoV-2 TCR set, which was filtered for enrichment in COVID-19-positive ImmuneCODE repertoires so that public or cross-reactive TCRs were removed. Based on the MIRA antigens, annotated TCRs were further analysed at the level of specific ORF or position within ORF. Breadth was defined as annotated unique rearrangements over total unique productive rearrangements; depth was the summed frequency of those rearrangements. Two-sided Wilcoxon rank-sum tests were applied when comparing TCR breadth between groups. The table was pulled from immuneACCESS by TCRdb, which kept in-frame rearrangements only. Such tables lose some clones; where checked, under half of the loss comes from unresolved V genes, and the rest has no known cause. V, J and clone size are those of that table, while D and trimming were read from the DNA. The sample records roughly 450,000 clones, 90% of which are singletons. The leading ten clones occupy roughly an eighth of the sample.

CDR1 and CDR2, looked up from the germline V gene, are MNHEY and SVGEGT. Trimming removed 2 bases from V and 1 base from J, leaving 5 bases between the germline ends. The CDR3 has 13 amino acids, counting the end cysteine and phenylalanine. Left in the record is the CDR3 DNA by itself, 39 bases read in frame from the first base. On the study overall, not on this receptor specifically: It was noted by the authors that total T cell responses may have been underestimated by the TCR breadth and depth analyses. Comparing responses between vaccine doses or regimens was not something the study was powered to do. Compared with placebo recipients, Ad26.COV2.S recipients showed higher spike-specific TCR breadth (P = 0.0014). Non-spike TCR breadth was comparable between vaccine and placebo recipients, consistent with the vaccine containing only spike. After vaccination, substantial breadth of spike-specific CD8+ and CD4+ T cell responses was reported.

Remarks on this clone: Its antigen is still unknown. Within one base of it there is no much larger clone, and no base qualities were kept. Other DNA sequences in the same sample also yield this CDR3.

Sample treatment or condition, as interpreted from the label and publication: around 19 received Ad26.COV2.S at low or high dose, single or two shots; a few received placebo; per-sample allocation not given. For vaccine and placebo recipients, the sequenced repertoires came from samples collected on day 63 after the first injection. Between 29 July and 7 August 2020, Cohort 1b enrolled 25 adults aged 18-55 years at one site in Boston, USA. Ad26.COV2.S consisted of a replication-incompetent adenovirus type 26 vector by which a prefusion-stabilized SARS-CoV-2 spike protein from the original Wuhan strain was expressed.

This TCR derives from a person between 18 and 65 years old who received the Ad26.COV2.S COVID-19 vaccine or a placebo. The V and J genes are TRBV6-2 or TRBV6-3 and TRBJ1-1; the D gene is unclear. The starting material was peripheral blood, obtained in a trial of Ad26.COV2.S vaccine versus placebo. Read as DNA, the sequence is TGTGCCAGCAGTTACGACTCGAACACTGAAGCTTTCTTT. Translated, this gives CASSYDSNTEAFF.